This TCR beta chain was identified in a study of identifying expanded T cells in peripheral blood. The CDR3 runs 16 residues. Germline CDR1 is SGHVS and CDR2 is FQNEAQ. V lost 5 bases and J lost 0; bases outside the gene matches: 4. Libraries were prepared by immunoSEQ multiplex PCR; TCRdb keeps only in-frame clonotypes and omits some of them. The sample lists over 80,000 clones; around 86% were seen once. The rearrangement links TRBV7-8 to TRBJ2-3, with TRBD2 identical over 11 bases. The sequenced sample consisted of blood. The clonotype was recovered from a person aged 18 to 70 in good health. The CDR3 nucleotides read TGTGCCAGCAGCCCCGGGACTAGCGGTAGCACAGATACGCAGTATTTT. Its protein is CASSPGTSGSTDTQYF.